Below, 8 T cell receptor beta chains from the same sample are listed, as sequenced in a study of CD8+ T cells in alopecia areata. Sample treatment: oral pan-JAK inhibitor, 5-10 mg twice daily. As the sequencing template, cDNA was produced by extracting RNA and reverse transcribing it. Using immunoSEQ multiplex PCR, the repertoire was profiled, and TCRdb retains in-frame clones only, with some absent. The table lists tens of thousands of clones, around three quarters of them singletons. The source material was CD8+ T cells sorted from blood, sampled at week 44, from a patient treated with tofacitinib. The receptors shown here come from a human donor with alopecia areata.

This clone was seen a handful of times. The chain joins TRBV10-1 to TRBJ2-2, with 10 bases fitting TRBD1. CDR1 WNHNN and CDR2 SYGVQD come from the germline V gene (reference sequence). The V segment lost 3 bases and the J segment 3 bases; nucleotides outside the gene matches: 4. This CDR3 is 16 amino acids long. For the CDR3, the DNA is TGCGCCAGCAGTGATCCGGGACAGGGGCACACCGGGGAGCTGTTTTTT. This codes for CASSDPGQGHTGELFF.

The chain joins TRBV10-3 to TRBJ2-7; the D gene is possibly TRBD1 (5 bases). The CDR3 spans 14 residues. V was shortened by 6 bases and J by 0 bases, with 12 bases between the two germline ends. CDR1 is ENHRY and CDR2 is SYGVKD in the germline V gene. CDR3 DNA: TGTGCCATCAGCCATACACAGGACTCCTACGAGCAGTACTTC. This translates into CAISHTQDSYEQYF.

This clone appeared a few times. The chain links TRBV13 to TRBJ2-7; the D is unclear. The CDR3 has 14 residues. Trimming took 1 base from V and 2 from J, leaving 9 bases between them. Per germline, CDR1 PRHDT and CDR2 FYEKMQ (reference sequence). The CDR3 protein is CASSLDDSTYEQYF. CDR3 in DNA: TGTGCCAGCAGCTTAGATGATAGTACCTACGAGCAGTACTTC.

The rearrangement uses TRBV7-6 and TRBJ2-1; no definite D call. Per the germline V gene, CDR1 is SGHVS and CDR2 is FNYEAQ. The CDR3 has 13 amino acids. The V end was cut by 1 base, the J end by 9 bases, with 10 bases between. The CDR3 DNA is TGTGCCAGCAGCTTAGAACGTGGCGGTGAGCAGTTCTTC. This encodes CASSLERGGEQFF. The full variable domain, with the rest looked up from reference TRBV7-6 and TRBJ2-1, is GAGVSQSPRYKVTKRGQDVALRCDPISGHVSLYWYRQALGQGPEFLTYFNYEAQQDKSGLPNDRFSAERPEGSISTLTIQRTEQRDSAMYRCASSLERGGEQFFGPGTRLTVL.

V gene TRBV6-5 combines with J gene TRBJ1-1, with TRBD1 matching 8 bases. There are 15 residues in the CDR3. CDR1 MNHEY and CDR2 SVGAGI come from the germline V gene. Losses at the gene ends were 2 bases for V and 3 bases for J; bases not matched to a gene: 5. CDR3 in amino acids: CASSYASGGYTEAFF. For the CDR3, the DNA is TGTGCCAGCAGTTACGCATCAGGGGGCTACACTGAAGCTTTCTTT.

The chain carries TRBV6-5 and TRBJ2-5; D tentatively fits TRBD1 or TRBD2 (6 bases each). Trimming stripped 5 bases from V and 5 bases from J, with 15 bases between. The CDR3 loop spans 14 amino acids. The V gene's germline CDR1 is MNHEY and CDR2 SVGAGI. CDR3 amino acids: CASSSSRGLETQYF. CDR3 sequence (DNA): TGTGCCAGCAGTAGCTCCCGGGGGCTGGAGACCCAGTACTTC.

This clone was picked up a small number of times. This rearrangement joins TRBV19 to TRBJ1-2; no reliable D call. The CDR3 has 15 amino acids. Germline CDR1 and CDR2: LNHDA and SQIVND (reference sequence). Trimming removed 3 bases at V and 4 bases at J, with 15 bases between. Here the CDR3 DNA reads TGTGCCAGTAGTATTTCCCAATCAGGAATCTATGGCTACACCTTC. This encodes CASSISQSGIYGYTF.

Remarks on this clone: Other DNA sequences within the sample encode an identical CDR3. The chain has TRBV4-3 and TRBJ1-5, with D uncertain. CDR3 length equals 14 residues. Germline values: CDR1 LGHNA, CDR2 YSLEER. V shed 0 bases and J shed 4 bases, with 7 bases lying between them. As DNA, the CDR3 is TGCGCCAGCAGCCAAGATCTGGGGAATCAGCCCCAGCATTTT. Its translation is CASSQDLGNQPQHF.